This is a list of T cell receptor beta chains from one sample in a study of T cell responses to AZD1222 COVID-19 vaccine. Assay: immunoSEQ multiplex PCR; the TCRdb copy retains only in-frame clones and omits some. The data hold 130,000 to 150,000 clones, with just over 90% observed a single time. This specimen consisted of peripheral blood, obtained on day 0 of AZD1222 vaccination. These receptors were taken from an adult in good health. The CDR3 runs from the conserved cysteine through the conserved F or W. The D gene is left open where the match is weak. Some rows mark clone size as missing; the rest say once, few, many or name a class of expanded clone.

d_gene	v_gene	j_gene	abundance	CDR3aa	CDR3nt
-	TRBV28	TRBJ1-4	-	CASSLLDEKLFF	TGTGCCAGCAGTTTATTGGATGAAAAACTGTTTTTT
-	TRBV5-1	TRBJ2-5	-	CASSREQSQETQYF	TGCGCCAGCAGCCGGGAACAGTCACAAGAGACCCAGTACTTC
TRBD2	TRBV4-3	TRBJ2-1	-	CASSQDRAAGGLSSIRNEQFF	TGCGCCAGCAGCCAAGATCGTGCGGCGGGGGGGCTTTCAAGTATTAGGAATGAGCAGTTCTTC
-	TRBV10-3	TRBJ2-3	once	CAISGGGADTQYF	TGTGCCATCAGTGGGGGGGGCGCAGATACGCAGTATTTT
TRBD1	TRBV29-1	TRBJ1-1	-	CSVSRRGPWAEAFF	TGCAGCGTTAGTCGCAGGGGGCCCTGGGCTGAAGCTTTCTTT
-	TRBV18	TRBJ1-3	-	CASSPQQATGNTIYF	TGTGCCAGCTCACCTCAACAGGCCACTGGAAACACCATATATTTT
-	TRBV5-1	TRBJ1-4	once	CASSPMSPNEKLFF	TGCGCCAGCAGCCCCATGTCTCCTAATGAAAAACTGTTTTTT
-	TRBV20-1	TRBJ2-7	-	CSARRQEQYF	TGCAGTGCTAGAAGACAGGAGCAGTACTTC
-	TRBV7-9	TRBJ1-6	-	CASSQQSASPLHF	TGTGCCAGCAGCCAACAGTCGGCTTCACCCCTCCACTTT
-	TRBV6-1	TRBJ1-1	-	CASSDPIRADEAFF	TGTGCCAGCAGTGATCCCATCAGGGCAGATGAAGCTTTCTTT
-	TRBV6-2/TRBV6-3	TRBJ2-3	-	CASSYEVGVPSTDTQYF	TGTGCCAGCAGTTATGAGGTCGGGGTTCCAAGCACAGATACGCAGTATTTT
TRBD1	TRBV10-3	TRBJ1-2	once	CAIRGGTGVDVDYGYTF	TGTGCCATCAGGGGGGGGACAGGGGTAGATGTGGACTATGGCTACACCTTC
TRBD1	TRBV6-5	TRBJ1-1	-	CASSPRGQHTEAFF	TGTGCCAGCAGTCCCAGGGGGCAGCACACTGAAGCTTTCTTT
TRBD2	TRBV18	TRBJ2-7	-	CASSPGGGAYEQYF	TGTGCCAGCTCGCCGGGGGGGGGCGCATACGAGCAGTACTTC
TRBD2	TRBV13	TRBJ2-2	once	CASSGLAGVTGELFF	TGTGCCAGCAGCGGACTAGCGGGGGTCACCGGGGAGCTGTTTTTT
-	TRBV12-3/TRBV12-4	TRBJ2-7	-	CASSSRFGALLF	TGTGCCAGCAGTAGCCGCTTTGGGGCCCTCCTCTTC
-	TRBV3-1/TRBV3-2	TRBJ1-2	-	CASSHAGDGYTF	TGTGCCAGCAGCCACGCCGGCGATGGCTACACCTTC
-	TRBV15	TRBJ1-5	-	CATSTRRNQPQHF	TGTGCCACCAGCACAAGGCGGAATCAGCCCCAGCATTTT
-	TRBV6-5	TRBJ1-1	few	CASSYSESNTEAFF	TGTGCCAGCAGTTACTCAGAATCTAACACTGAAGCTTTCTTT
-	TRBV7-9	TRBJ1-1	-	CASSLSVGMNTEAFF	TGTGCCAGCAGCTTAAGTGTAGGGATGAACACTGAAGCTTTCTTT
TRBD2	TRBV7-2	TRBJ2-7	-	CASSPGLAGAYEQYF	TGTGCCAGCAGCCCGGGACTAGCGGGGGCCTACGAGCAGTACTTC
TRBD1	TRBV4-1	TRBJ2-7	-	CASSSYPGTGAYEQYF	TGCGCCAGCAGCTCGTACCCCGGGACAGGGGCCTACGAGCAGTACTTC